Listed below are T cell receptor beta chains from one sample, sequenced in a study of T cells after yellow fever vaccination. TCRdb itself ran the 5' RACE reads through MiXCR, one entry per CDR3 protein. Here the sample spans about 58,000 distinct CDR3 sequences, about 5.2% being singletons. The material was PBMCs, either bulk or a sorted T-cell subset (CD4+, CD8+, memory, or dextramer-sorted; not recorded which), obtained on the day of the yellow fever booster vaccination. All receptors derive from a man in his late teens or twenties who received the YFV17D yellow fever vaccine. Both conserved end residues are part of each CDR3. Fields, in order: CDR3 length, V gene, clone size, D gene, CDR3 protein. D genes are given only for firm matches. Rows give clone size only sometimes, using once, few, many, or a class for an expanded clone.

len: 15
v_gene: TRBV12-1
abundance: few
d_gene: NA
CDR3aa: CASSPGQGLAYGYTF

len: 16
v_gene: TRBV13
abundance: NA
d_gene: TRBD2
CDR3aa: CASSPRSGEPDDTQYF

len: 15
v_gene: TRBV7-9
abundance: NA
d_gene: TRBD2
CDR3aa: CASSYERGLGETQYF

len: 15
v_gene: TRBV12-3/TRBV12-4
abundance: NA
d_gene: NA
CDR3aa: CASRNPLRSGNTIYF

len: 16
v_gene: TRBV5-1
abundance: many
d_gene: TRBD2
CDR3aa: CASSLLAGGHPDTQYF

len: 16
v_gene: TRBV7-9
abundance: many
d_gene: TRBD2
CDR3aa: CASSPLAALNTGELFF

len: 11
v_gene: TRBV20-1
abundance: few
d_gene: NA
CDR3aa: CSARGTAEGTF

len: 14
v_gene: TRBV5-5
abundance: many
d_gene: NA
CDR3aa: CASSFYRGWDEQFF

len: 13
v_gene: TRBV27
abundance: few
d_gene: NA
CDR3aa: CASGRGPLYEQYF

len: 17
v_gene: TRBV4-1
abundance: NA
d_gene: TRBD1
CDR3aa: CASSQGVGRGSTDTQYF

len: 14
v_gene: TRBV7-2
abundance: few
d_gene: NA
CDR3aa: CASSLAASTDTQYF

len: 13
v_gene: TRBV13
abundance: many
d_gene: NA
CDR3aa: CASSLGRDYEQYF

len: 13
v_gene: TRBV12-3/TRBV12-4
abundance: many
d_gene: NA
CDR3aa: CASSFGGVRELFF

len: 16
v_gene: TRBV19
abundance: NA
d_gene: NA
CDR3aa: CASSIRGLATNEKLFF

len: 13
v_gene: TRBV10-2
abundance: many
d_gene: NA
CDR3aa: CASKGGLSYEQYF

len: 11
v_gene: TRBV5-1
abundance: many
d_gene: NA
CDR3aa: CASSSNNEQFF

len: 15
v_gene: TRBV4-1
abundance: many
d_gene: NA
CDR3aa: CASSPRPGQGYGYTF

len: 16
v_gene: TRBV29-1
abundance: few
d_gene: TRBD1
CDR3aa: CSVEDSLTGDHGGYTF

len: 13
v_gene: TRBV27
abundance: few
d_gene: NA
CDR3aa: CASRPGWNDEQFF

len: 14
v_gene: TRBV12-3/TRBV12-4
abundance: many
d_gene: NA
CDR3aa: CASRPWWDTGELFF

len: 14
v_gene: TRBV7-6
abundance: many
d_gene: NA
CDR3aa: CASSLAGFEDTQYF

len: 17
v_gene: TRBV4-2
abundance: NA
d_gene: TRBD2
CDR3aa: CASSQYAGTSGTDTQYF

len: 15
v_gene: TRBV6-2/TRBV6-3
abundance: NA
d_gene: NA
CDR3aa: CASSYGRADTGELFF

len: 13
v_gene: TRBV5-6
abundance: NA
d_gene: TRBD2
CDR3aa: CASSWGLAGEQFF

len: 14
v_gene: TRBV27
abundance: many
d_gene: NA
CDR3aa: CASSFVSGANVLTF

len: 14
v_gene: TRBV7-9
abundance: many
d_gene: TRBD1
CDR3aa: CASSPRGQGEKLFF

len: 11
v_gene: TRBV20-1
abundance: few
d_gene: NA
CDR3aa: CSANDRDTQYF

len: 20
v_gene: TRBV7-9
abundance: many
d_gene: NA
CDR3aa: CASSLSSRPSGRGIAGELFF

len: 15
v_gene: TRBV5-5
abundance: few
d_gene: NA
CDR3aa: CASRPYHGGAETQYF

len: 17
v_gene: TRBV5-8
abundance: NA
d_gene: NA
CDR3aa: CASSRPRGGSYNSPLHF